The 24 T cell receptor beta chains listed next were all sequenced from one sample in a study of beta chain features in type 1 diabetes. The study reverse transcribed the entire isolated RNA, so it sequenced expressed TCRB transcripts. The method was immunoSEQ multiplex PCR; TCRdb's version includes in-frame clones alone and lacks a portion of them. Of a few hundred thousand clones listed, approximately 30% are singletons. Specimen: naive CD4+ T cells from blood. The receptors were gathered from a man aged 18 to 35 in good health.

CDR3 sequence reads: CSVEKGSSYNEQFF. In DNA, the CDR3 is TGCAGCGTTGAAAAGGGGAGCTCCTACAATGAGCAGTTCTTC. The genes are TRBV29-1 and TRBJ2-1; TRBD1 or TRBD2 may be the D gene (5 bases each). Germline CDR1 and CDR2: SQVTM and ANQGSEA. The CDR3 loop spans 14 amino acids. With 2 bases removed from V and 0 bases from J, the gap between germline ends came to 8 bases.

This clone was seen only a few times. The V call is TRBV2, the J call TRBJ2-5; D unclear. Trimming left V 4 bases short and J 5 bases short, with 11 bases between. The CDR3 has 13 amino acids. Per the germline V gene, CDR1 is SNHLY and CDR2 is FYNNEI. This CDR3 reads CASSVEGYETQYF. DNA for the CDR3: TGTGCCAGCAGTGTAGAAGGTTACGAGACCCAGTACTTC.

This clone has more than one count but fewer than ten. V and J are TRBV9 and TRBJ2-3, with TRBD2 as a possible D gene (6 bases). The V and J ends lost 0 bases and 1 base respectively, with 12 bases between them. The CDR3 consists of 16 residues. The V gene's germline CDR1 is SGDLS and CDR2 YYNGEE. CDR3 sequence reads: CASSVDRRGRTDTQYF. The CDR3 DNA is TGTGCCAGCAGCGTAGACCGGCGGGGTCGCACAGATACGCAGTATTTT. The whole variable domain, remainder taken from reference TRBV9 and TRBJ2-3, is DSGVTQTPKHLITATGQRVTLRCSPRSGDLSVYWYQQSLDQGLQFLIQYYNGEERAKGNILERFSAQQFPDLHSELNLSSLELGDSALYFCASSVDRRGRTDTQYFGPGTRLTVL.

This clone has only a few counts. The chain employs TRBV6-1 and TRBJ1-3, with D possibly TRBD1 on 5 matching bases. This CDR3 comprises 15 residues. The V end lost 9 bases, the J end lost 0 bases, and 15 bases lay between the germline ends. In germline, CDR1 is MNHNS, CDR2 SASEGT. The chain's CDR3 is CARDGQTSSGNTIYF. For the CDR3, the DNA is TGTGCCAGGGACGGACAAACGAGCTCTGGAAACACCATATATTTT.

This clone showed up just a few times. DNA of the CDR3: TGTGCCAGCAGTGAATACCACAGGACCGGGGAGCTGTTTTTT. Its translation is CASSEYHRTGELFF. The V call is TRBV25-1, the J call TRBJ2-2, with D tentatively TRBD1 (5 bases). CDR1 is MGHDK, CDR2 SYGVNS, per germline. The CDR3 is 14 amino acids. Trimming took 0 bases from V and 5 from J, leaving 7 bases between them.

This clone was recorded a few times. CDR3 sequence reads: CASSYRLAGGEQYF. The CDR3 DNA is TGTGCCAGCAGTTACCGACTAGCGGGAGGCGAGCAGTACTTC. The chain is built from TRBV6-5 and TRBJ2-7; 13 bases align to TRBD2. V was clipped by 2 bases and J by 6 bases; unmatched bases: 1. The CDR3 has 14 residues. Germline V gene data show CDR1 as MNHEY and CDR2 as SVGAGI.

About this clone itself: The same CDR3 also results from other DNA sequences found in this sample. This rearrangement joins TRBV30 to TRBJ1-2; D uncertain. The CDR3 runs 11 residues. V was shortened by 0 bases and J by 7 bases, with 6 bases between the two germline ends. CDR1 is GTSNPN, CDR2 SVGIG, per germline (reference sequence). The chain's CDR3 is CAWSVGSGYTF. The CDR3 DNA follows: TGTGCCTGGAGTGTAGGGAGTGGCTACACCTTC.

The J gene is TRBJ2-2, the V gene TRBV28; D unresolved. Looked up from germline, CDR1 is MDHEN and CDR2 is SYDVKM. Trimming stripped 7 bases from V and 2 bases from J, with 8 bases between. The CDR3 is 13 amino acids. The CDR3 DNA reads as TGTGCCAGCAAAGAACACAACACCGGGGAGCTGTTTTTT. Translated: CASKEHNTGELFF.

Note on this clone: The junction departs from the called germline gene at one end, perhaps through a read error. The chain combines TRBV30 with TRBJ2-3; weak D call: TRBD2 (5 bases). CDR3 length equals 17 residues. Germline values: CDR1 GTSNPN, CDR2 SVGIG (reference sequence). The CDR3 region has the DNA TGTGCCTGGGGTGTTCCCCGAGCCGGGATCCACACAGATACGCAGTATTTT. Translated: CAWGVPRAGIHTDTQYF.

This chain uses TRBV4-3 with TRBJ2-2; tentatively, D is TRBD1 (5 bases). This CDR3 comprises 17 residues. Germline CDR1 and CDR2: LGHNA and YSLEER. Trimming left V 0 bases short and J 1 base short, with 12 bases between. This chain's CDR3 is CASSQDHFRENTGELFF. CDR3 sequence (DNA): TGCGCCAGCAGCCAAGATCATTTCAGGGAGAACACCGGGGAGCTGTTTTTT.

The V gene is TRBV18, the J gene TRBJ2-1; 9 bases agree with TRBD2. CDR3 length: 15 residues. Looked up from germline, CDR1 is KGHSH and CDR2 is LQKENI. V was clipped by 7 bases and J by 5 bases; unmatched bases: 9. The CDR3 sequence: CASYHRLAEDNEQFF. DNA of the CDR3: TGTGCCAGCTATCACCGACTAGCGGAGGACAATGAGCAGTTCTTC.

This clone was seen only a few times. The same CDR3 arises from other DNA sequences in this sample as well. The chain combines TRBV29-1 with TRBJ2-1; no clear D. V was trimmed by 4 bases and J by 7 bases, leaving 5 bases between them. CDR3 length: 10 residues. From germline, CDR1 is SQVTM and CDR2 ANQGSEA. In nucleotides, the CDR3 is TGCAGCGTTGCTCGGAATGAGCAGTTCTTC. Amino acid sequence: CSVARNEQFF.

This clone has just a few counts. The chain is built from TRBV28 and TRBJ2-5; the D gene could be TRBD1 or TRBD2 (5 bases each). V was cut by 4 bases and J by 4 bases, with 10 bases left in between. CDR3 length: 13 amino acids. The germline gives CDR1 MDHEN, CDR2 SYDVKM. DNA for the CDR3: TGTGCCAGCAGTTGGGCAGGGAGAGAGACCCAGTACTTC. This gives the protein CASSWAGRETQYF.

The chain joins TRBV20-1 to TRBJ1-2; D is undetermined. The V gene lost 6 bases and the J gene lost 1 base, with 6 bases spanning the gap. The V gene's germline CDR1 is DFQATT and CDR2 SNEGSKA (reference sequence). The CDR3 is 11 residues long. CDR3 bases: TGCAGTGCCACAAGTAACTATGGCTACACCTTC. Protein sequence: CSATSNYGYTF.

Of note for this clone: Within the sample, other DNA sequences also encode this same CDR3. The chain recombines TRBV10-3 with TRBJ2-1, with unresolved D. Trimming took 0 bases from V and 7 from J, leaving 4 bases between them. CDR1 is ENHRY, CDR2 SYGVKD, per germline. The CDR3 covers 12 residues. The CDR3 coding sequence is TGTGCCATCAGTGAGTCAAGGAATGAGCAGTTCTTC. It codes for CAISESRNEQFF.

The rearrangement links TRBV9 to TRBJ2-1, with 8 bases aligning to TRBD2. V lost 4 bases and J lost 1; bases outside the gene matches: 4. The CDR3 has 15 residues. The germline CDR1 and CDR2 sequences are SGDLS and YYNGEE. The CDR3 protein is CASSLLAASYNEQFF. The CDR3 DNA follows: TGTGCCAGCAGCTTACTAGCGGCATCCTACAATGAGCAGTTCTTC.

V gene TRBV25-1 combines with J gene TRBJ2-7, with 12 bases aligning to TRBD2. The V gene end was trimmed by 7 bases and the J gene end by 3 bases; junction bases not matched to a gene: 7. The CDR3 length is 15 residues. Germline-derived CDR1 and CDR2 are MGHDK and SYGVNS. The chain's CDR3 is CASTKTSGRVYEQYF. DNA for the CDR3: TGTGCCAGCACGAAGACTAGCGGGAGAGTCTACGAGCAGTACTTC.

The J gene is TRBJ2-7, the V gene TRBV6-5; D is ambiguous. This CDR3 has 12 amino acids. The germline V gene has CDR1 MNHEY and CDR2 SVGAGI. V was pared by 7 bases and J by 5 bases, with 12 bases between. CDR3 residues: CASTKGGNEQYF. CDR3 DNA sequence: TGTGCCAGCACCAAGGGTGGAAACGAGCAGTACTTC.

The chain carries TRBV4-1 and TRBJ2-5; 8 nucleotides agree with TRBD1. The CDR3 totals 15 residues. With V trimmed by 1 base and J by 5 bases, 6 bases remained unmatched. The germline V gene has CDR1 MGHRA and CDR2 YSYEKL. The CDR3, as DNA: TGCGCCAGCAGCCAAGCCGACAGGGGTGGGGAGACCCAGTACTTC. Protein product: CASSQADRGGETQYF.

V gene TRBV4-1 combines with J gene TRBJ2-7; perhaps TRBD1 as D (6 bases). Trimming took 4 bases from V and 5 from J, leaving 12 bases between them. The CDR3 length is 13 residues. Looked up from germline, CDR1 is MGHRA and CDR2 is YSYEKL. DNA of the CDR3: TGCGCCAGCAGCCTTTACAGGGTACACGAGCAGTACTTC. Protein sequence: CASSLYRVHEQYF.

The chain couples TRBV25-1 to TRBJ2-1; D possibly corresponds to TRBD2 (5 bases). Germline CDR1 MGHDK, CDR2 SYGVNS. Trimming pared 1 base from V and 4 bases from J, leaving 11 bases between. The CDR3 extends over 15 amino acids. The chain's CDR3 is CASSEFLEGYNEQFF. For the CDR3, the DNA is TGTGCCAGCAGTGAATTCCTCGAGGGTTACAATGAGCAGTTCTTC.

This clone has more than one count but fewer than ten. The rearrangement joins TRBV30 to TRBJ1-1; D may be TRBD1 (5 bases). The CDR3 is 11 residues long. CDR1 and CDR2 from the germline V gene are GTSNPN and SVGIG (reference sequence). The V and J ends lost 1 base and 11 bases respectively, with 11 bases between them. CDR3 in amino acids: CAWSAGGAAFF. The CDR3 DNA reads TGTGCCTGGAGTGCCGGAGGGGCGGCTTTCTTT.

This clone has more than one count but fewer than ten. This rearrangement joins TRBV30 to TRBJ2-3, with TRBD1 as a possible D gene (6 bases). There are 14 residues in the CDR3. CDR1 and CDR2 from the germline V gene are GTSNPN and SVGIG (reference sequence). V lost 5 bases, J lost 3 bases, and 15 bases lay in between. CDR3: CAWGTGWETDTQYF. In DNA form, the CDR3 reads TGTGCCTGGGGAACAGGGTGGGAGACAGATACGCAGTATTTT.

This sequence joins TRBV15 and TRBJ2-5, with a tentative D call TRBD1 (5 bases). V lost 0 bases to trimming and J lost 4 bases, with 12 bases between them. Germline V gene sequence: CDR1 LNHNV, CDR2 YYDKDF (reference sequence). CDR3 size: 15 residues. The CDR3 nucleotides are TGTGCCACCAGCAGAGATCAGGAAGGGGCAGAGACCCAGTACTTC. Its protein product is CATSRDQEGAETQYF.